This TCR beta chain was retrieved from a study of OX40 agonist ivuxolimab in advanced cancers. Note on this clone: Its antigen is currently unknown.

Study conclusions and caveats: Compared with others, partial responders at 0.1-3.0 mg/kg displayed clonal expansion among the lowest. Within 6 weeks, CD4+ and CD8+ blood T cells expanded clonally at 0.1 to 3.0 mg/kg. Average numbers of expanded clones were greater in CD8+ T cells than in CD4+.

Germline loops: CDR1 SGHRS, CDR2 YFSETQ. Trimming left V 3 bases short and J 0 bases short, with 10 bases between. The CDR3 spans 15 residues. Clones were sequenced by immunoSEQ multiplex PCR, and TCRdb holds only the in-frame ones, with some missing. The sample records about 110,000 clones, approximately 90% being singletons. The chain combines TRBV5-1 with TRBJ2-1, with a possible D match to TRBD2 (5 bases). This clonotype was sampled from an adult with an advanced solid tumor such as melanoma, head and neck, liver or kidney cancer. The sequences come from CD4+ or CD8+ T cells sorted from blood, collected in a trial of the OX40 agonist ivuxolimab. The CDR3 here is CASSWPGSSYNEQFF. Written as DNA, the CDR3 is TGCGCCAGCAGCTGGCCGGGATCCTCCTACAATGAGCAGTTCTTC.